This T cell receptor beta chain comes out of a study of T cells after yellow fever vaccination. This clonotype was detected many times. TCRdb reanalysed the 5' RACE reads using MiXCR and keeps one entry per CDR3 protein. The sample has around 46,000 distinct CDR3 sequences, 7% to 8.5% seen once. The ends were cut back, 1 base at V and 0 bases at J, with 10 bases in the middle. This CDR3 spans 15 amino acids. Germline CDR1 and CDR2: SQVTM and ANQGSEA. The TCR sequence derives from a man younger than 35 who received the YFV17D yellow fever vaccine. V gene TRBV29-1 combines with J gene TRBJ1-3; no clear D gene. Here the sequenced sample was CD8+ T cells sorted from PBMCs, taken around 15 days after the first yellow fever vaccination. The CDR3 region is CSVEVSIPSGNTIYF. As DNA, the CDR3 is TGCAGCGTTGAAGTATCTATTCCCTCTGGAAACACCATATATTTT.